This T cell receptor (beta chain) was recorded in a study of blood T cell repertoires in COVID-19. Per the germline V gene, CDR1 is ENHRY and CDR2 is SYGVKD. The CDR3 extends over 16 amino acids. V lost 5 bases to trimming and J lost 2 bases, with 19 bases between them. Clones were sequenced by immunoSEQ multiplex PCR, and TCRdb holds only the in-frame ones, with some missing. The sample has about 310,000 clones, around 87% seen once; the top ten hold 7.8%. Sequencing was carried out using peripheral blood. The chain employs TRBV10-3 and TRBJ2-7, with D tentatively TRBD1 (8 bases). The TCR was taken from a woman in her forties or fifties who had recovered from COVID-19. The CDR3 sequence is CAISQEQGGGPYEQYF. As DNA, the CDR3 is TGTGCCATCAGTCAAGAACAGGGGGGAGGGCCCTACGAGCAGTACTTC.